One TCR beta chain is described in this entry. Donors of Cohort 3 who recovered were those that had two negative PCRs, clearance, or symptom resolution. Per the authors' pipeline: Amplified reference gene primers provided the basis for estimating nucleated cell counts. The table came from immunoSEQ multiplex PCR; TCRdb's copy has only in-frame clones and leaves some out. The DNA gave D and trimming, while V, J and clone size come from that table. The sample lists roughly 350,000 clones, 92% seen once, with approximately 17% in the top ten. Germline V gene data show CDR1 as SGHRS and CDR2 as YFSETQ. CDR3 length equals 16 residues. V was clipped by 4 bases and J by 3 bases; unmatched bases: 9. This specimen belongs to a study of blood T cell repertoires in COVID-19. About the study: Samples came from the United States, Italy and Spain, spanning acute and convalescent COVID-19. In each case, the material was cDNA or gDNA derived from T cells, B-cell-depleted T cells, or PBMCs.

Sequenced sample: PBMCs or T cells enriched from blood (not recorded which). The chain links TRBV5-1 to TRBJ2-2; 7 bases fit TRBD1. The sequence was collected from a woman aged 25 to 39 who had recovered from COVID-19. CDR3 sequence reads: CASSRRTGTDTGELFF. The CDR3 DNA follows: TGCGCCAGCAGCCGAAGAACCGGGACAGACACCGGGGAGCTGTTTTTT. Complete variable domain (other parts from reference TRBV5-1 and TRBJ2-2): KAGVTQTPRYLIKTRGQQVTLSCSPISGHRSVSWYQQTPGQGLQFLFEYFSETQRNKGNFPGRFSGRQFSNSRSEMNVSTLELGDSALYLCASSRRTGTDTGELFFGEGSRLTVL.